Each of the 20 T cell receptor beta chains below was sequenced from the same sample in a study of blood T cells in healthy people across ages (dated by TCRdb to between 2015 and 2016). Libraries were built with 5' RACE. The sequencer listed for this sample is Illumina HiSeq 2500. A second PCR of 7 to 11 cycles was performed with a sample-barcoded 5' primer and a J-beta primer mix. TCRdb reprocessed the public reads (quality trimming at Q25 with fastp, clone calling with MiXCR) and kept in-frame beta chains. Identical CDR3 protein sequences are pooled into one entry, listed with their most common genes and DNA. A total of about 640,000 distinct CDR3 sequences appear in this sample, about 54% of them only once. The ten largest clonotypes hold over 35% of the sample. Sequencing was performed on blood. These receptors all come from a man in his fifties or sixties in good health.

This sequence joins TRBV12-3 or TRBV12-4 and TRBJ1-2; no firm D call. The V end was cut by 4 bases, the J end by 0 bases, with 6 bases between. The CDR3 covers 13 residues. CDR3 coding DNA: TGTGCCAGCAGTTACGGAGCTAACTATGGCTACACCTTC. Translating it yields CASSYGANYGYTF.

The chain has TRBV12-5 and TRBJ2-4; the match to TRBD1 covers 7 bases. The CDR3 runs 16 residues. V shed 6 bases and J 0 bases; nucleotides not matched to a gene: 8. The germline V gene has CDR1 LGHNT and CDR2 FRNRAP. Here the CDR3 DNA reads TGTGCTAGTGGGGTGGGACAGAGAAAAGCCAAAAACATTCAGTACTTC. It yields the protein CASGVGQRKAKNIQYF.

The chain uses TRBV20-1 and TRBJ2-5; tentative D call: TRBD2 (5 bases). Germline V CDR1 and CDR2: DFQATT, SNEGSKA (reference sequence). V lost 5 bases, J lost 5 bases, and 21 bases lay in between. The CDR3 consists of 15 residues. The DNA of the CDR3 is TGCAGTGCTCCGAGAATACTGGGGAGAGGTGAGACCCAGTACTTC. Translated, it gives CSAPRILGRGETQYF.

J is TRBJ1-2 and V is TRBV18; no clear D gene. The germline V gene has CDR1 KGHSH and CDR2 LQKENI. This CDR3 is built from 13 residues. The germline V and J ends were trimmed by 0 bases and 1 base, with 3 bases remaining between them. As DNA, the CDR3 is TGTGCCAGCTCACCACCCCTTAACTATGGCTACACCTTC. This sequence encodes CASSPPLNYGYTF.

This clonotype was counted only a few times. V gene TRBV12-3 or TRBV12-4 combines with J gene TRBJ1-2, with TRBD1 matching 7 bases. V was pared by 5 bases and J by 2 bases, with 8 bases of the junction left unmatched. CDR3 length: 15 amino acids. CDR3 protein: CASSPRTGLNYGYTF. The CDR3 DNA reads as TGTGCCAGCAGTCCCCGGACAGGTCTCAACTATGGCTACACCTTC.

This clonotype was observed a handful of times. The J gene is TRBJ2-3, the V gene TRBV6-6; 9 positions match TRBD1. V shed 6 bases and J 4 bases; nucleotides not matched to a gene: 5. CDR1 and CDR2 from the germline V gene are MNHNY and SVGAGI (reference sequence). The CDR3 runs 14 residues. The CDR3 nucleotides read TGTGCCAGCAGGCAAGGACAGGGGCCAGATACGCAGTATTTT. Amino acid sequence: CASRQGQGPDTQYF.

The chain is built from TRBV24-1 and TRBJ2-1; 9 positions agree with TRBD2. The CDR3 runs to 16 residues. Germline V gives CDR1 KGHDR, CDR2 SFDVKD. The V and J ends lost 5 bases and 4 bases, in that order; junction bases with no gene match: 8. The CDR3 sequence is CATSAAGGPPYNEQFF. The DNA of the CDR3 is TGTGCCACCAGTGCGGCGGGGGGGCCCCCATACAATGAGCAGTTCTTC.

This clonotype was recorded a few times. The chain uses TRBV20-1 and TRBJ2-5; D is perhaps TRBD1 or TRBD2 (5 bases each). The CDR3 length is 17 residues. CDR1 is DFQATT and CDR2 is SNEGSKA in the germline V gene (reference sequence). Deletions cut 4 bases from V and 1 base from J, with 22 bases between. CDR3 sequence (DNA): TGCAGTGCTAATACGCATGAGGGACCGCTCCCCCAAGAGACCCAGTACTTC. Translation gives CSANTHEGPLPQETQYF.

The J gene is TRBJ2-1, the V gene TRBV29-1; 11 positions match TRBD1. The germline V gene has CDR1 SQVTM and CDR2 ANQGSEA. V shed 7 bases, J shed 13 bases, and the junction held 12 bases outside the gene matches. CDR3 size: 13 residues. CDR3 bases: TGCAGCGCTAGGACAGGGGGCAAGGAGACCCAGTTCTTC. Its protein product is CSARTGGKETQFF.

CDR3 protein: CASSRGQGLSNEQFF. The CDR3 region has the DNA TGTGCCAGCAGTAGGGGACAGGGATTGAGCAATGAGCAGTTCTTC. This chain connects TRBV6-2 or TRBV6-3 to TRBJ2-1; 9 positions agree with TRBD1. The germline V gene encodes CDR1 MNHEY and CDR2 SVGEGT. The CDR3 runs to 15 residues. Trimming cost V 5 bases and J 6 bases; bases outside gene matches: 8.

CDR3 protein: CATTSVSSYNEQYF. DNA of the CDR3: TGTGCCACCACTAGCGTTAGCTCCTACAATGAGCAGTACTTC. The genes are TRBV11-1 and TRBJ2-7, with TRBD2 identical over 7 bases. The V segment lost 10 bases and the J segment 7 bases; nucleotides outside the gene matches: 16. CDR3 length equals 14 residues. Germline loops: CDR1 SGHAT, CDR2 FQDESV (reference sequence).

The rearrangement uses TRBV5-1 and TRBJ1-2; D call uncertain. The CDR3 length is 15 residues. V gave up 0 bases and J gave up 8 bases, with 17 bases separating them. Germline CDR1 reads SGHRS; CDR2 reads YFSETQ. CDR3 in amino acids: CASSLEFPITRGYTF. As DNA, the CDR3 is TGCGCCAGCAGCTTGGAATTCCCCATAACGCGGGGCTACACCTTC.

V gene TRBV7-2 combines with J gene TRBJ1-2; D unclear. Per the germline V gene, CDR1 is SGHTA and CDR2 is FQGNSA. There are 15 residues in the CDR3. V was shortened by 1 base and J by 5 bases, with 14 bases between the two germline ends. CDR3: CASSLGARRRYGYTF. CDR3 sequence (DNA): TGTGCCAGCAGCTTAGGGGCGAGGAGGAGATATGGCTACACCTTC. Full variable domain (remainder filled in from reference TRBV7-2 and TRBJ1-2): GAGVSQSPSNKVTEKGKDVELRCDPISGHTALYWYRQSLGQGLEFLIYFQGNSAPDKSGLPSDRFSAERTGGSVSTLTIQRTQQEDSAVYLCASSLGARRRYGYTFGSGTRLTVV.

Regarding this clonotype: The junction does not match germline at one end; this may be a read error. This sequence joins TRBV7-9 and TRBJ2-7, with D tentatively TRBD2 (5 bases). With the DNA end fitting TRBJ2-5 better, the J assignment may be wrong. Germline V gene lookup returns CDR1 SEHNR and CDR2 FQNEAQ (reference sequence). CDR3 size: 13 residues. CDR3 loop: CVSSLGGQETQYF. The CDR3 nucleotides read TGTGTCAGCAGCTTAGGAGGACAAGAGACCCAGTACTTC.

This sequence joins TRBV14 and TRBJ2-3; D is uncertain. V dropped 0 bases and J dropped 1 base, with 8 bases sitting between them. The V gene's germline CDR1 is SGHDN and CDR2 FVKESK. The CDR3 is made up of 15 amino acids. The CDR3 DNA reads TGTGCCAGCAGCCAAGAATTTGGGGGCACAGATACGCAGTATTTT. Its translation: CASSQEFGGTDTQYF. Supplemented by reference TRBV14 and TRBJ2-3, the full variable domain reads EAGVTQFPSHSVIEKGQTVTLRCDPISGHDNLYWYRRVMGKEIKFLLHFVKESKQDESGMPNNRFLAERTGGTYSTLKVQPAELEDSGVYFCASSQEFGGTDTQYFGPGTRLTVL.

The J gene is TRBJ1-2, the V gene TRBV7-9; 8 bases align to TRBD1. Germline CDR1 SEHNR, CDR2 FQNEAQ (reference sequence). J lost 4 bases, V lost 5 bases, and 6 bases had no gene match. The CDR3 sequence is 14 residues long. CDR3 amino acids: CASSVYGTGYGYTF. The DNA of the CDR3 is TGTGCCAGCAGCGTTTACGGGACAGGCTATGGCTACACCTTC.

The chain recombines TRBV4-1 with TRBJ2-3; D might be TRBD1 (6 bases). In germline, CDR1 is MGHRA, CDR2 YSYEKL. The CDR3 has 16 residues. Trimming took off 4 bases at V and 0 bases at J, with 14 bases between the two ends. CDR3 sequence: CASSPHRDTSTDTQYF. The CDR3 DNA reads as TGCGCCAGCAGCCCCCACCGGGACACCAGCACAGATACGCAGTATTTT.

V gene TRBV9 combines with J gene TRBJ1-1; D gene ambiguous. The CDR3 covers 14 residues. Trimming removed 3 bases from V and 4 bases from J, with 13 bases in between. Looked up from germline, CDR1 is SGDLS and CDR2 is YYNGEE. In DNA, the CDR3 is TGTGCCAGCAGCGACGTCGGTGTATTCACTGAAGCTTTCTTT. Residues: CASSDVGVFTEAFF.

The chain employs TRBV28 and TRBJ1-2; D gene unclear. V gave up 5 bases and J gave up 1 base, with 2 bases separating them. CDR3 length: 11 amino acids. Germline V CDR1 and CDR2: MDHEN, SYDVKM. The CDR3 protein is CASSINYGYTF. CDR3 bases: TGTGCCAGCAGTATTAACTATGGCTACACCTTC.

This clonotype has a handful of counts. The chain links TRBV2 to TRBJ2-2; possibly TRBD1 or TRBD2 for D (5 bases each). The V gene's germline CDR1 is SNHLY and CDR2 FYNNEI. V lost 4 bases to trimming and J lost 0 bases, with 9 bases between them. The CDR3 covers 15 residues. The CDR3 protein is CASSGDATNTGELFF. CDR3 DNA sequence: TGTGCCAGCAGTGGGGACGCAACGAACACCGGGGAGCTGTTTTTT.